This paragraph covers one T cell receptor beta chain sequence. The data stem from a study of PD-L1 blockade in urothelial cancer. Using immunoSEQ multiplex PCR, the repertoire was profiled, and TCRdb retains in-frame clones only, with some absent. This table holds some 32,000 clones, about 79% found once. CDR3 length: 15 residues. CDR1 is SGHRS and CDR2 is YFSETQ in the germline V gene. The chain employs TRBV5-1 and TRBJ2-5; the D gene is possibly TRBD1 (6 bases). The closer fit of TRBJ2-7 to the DNA end suggests the J call may be wrong. The source is a man aged 55 to 70 with urothelial cancer. This material consisted of PBMCs, taken around atezolizumab (anti-PD-L1) treatment. The CDR3 nucleotides read TGCGCCAGCAGTCCGGCTGGACAGACAGCCTACGAGCAGTACTTC. This codes for CASSPAGQTAYEQYF.